Below are 12 T cell receptor beta chains sequenced from a single sample in a study of CD8+ T cells in alopecia areata. Treatment meaning: oral pan-JAK inhibitor, 5-10 mg twice daily. Reverse transcribed after extraction, RNA yielded cDNA as the sequencing template. TCRdb keeps only in-frame clones here, not all; method: immunoSEQ multiplex PCR. The sample includes roughly 180,000 clones, 45% to 65% of them seen just once. Sequences were derived from CD4+ T cells sorted from blood, sampled at week 4, from a patient treated with tofacitinib. Receptor source: a human donor with alopecia areata.

This rearrangement joins TRBV5-1 to TRBJ1-1, with D possibly matching TRBD1 (5 bases). The length of the CDR3 is 14 residues. V was cut by 4 bases and J by 4 bases, with 14 bases left in between. In germline, CDR1 is SGHRS, CDR2 YFSETQ. The CDR3 bases are TGCGCCAGCAGCCTTAAAAACCAGGGCACTGAAGCTTTCTTT. It codes for CASSLKNQGTEAFF.

As for this clone: Other DNA variants within this sample encode the same CDR3. V gene TRBV6-5 combines with J gene TRBJ1-2; D is perhaps TRBD1 (6 bases). CDR3 length: 13 residues. Trimming left V 4 bases short and J 2 bases short, with 8 bases between. Looked up from germline, CDR1 is MNHEY and CDR2 is SVGAGI. CDR3 bases: TGTGCCAGCAGTTCTCAGGGGAACTATGGCTACACCTTC. Its translation is CASSSQGNYGYTF.

The chain uses TRBV5-4 and TRBJ2-5; 7 bases match TRBD1. The length of the CDR3 is 13 residues. Germline loops: CDR1 SGHNT, CDR2 YYREEE (reference sequence). J was trimmed by 5 bases and V by 3 bases; bases with no gene match: 4. This CDR3 reads CASSSTGDETQYF. The DNA of the CDR3 is TGTGCCAGCAGCTCTACAGGGGACGAGACCCAGTACTTC.

This clone was counted a few times. CDR3 in amino acids: CASSLTGGHEQYF. Written as DNA, the CDR3 is TGTGCCAGCAGCCTCACAGGGGGCCACGAGCAGTACTTC. This sequence joins TRBV11-2 and TRBJ2-7; 9 bases align to TRBD1. Per the germline V gene, CDR1 is SGHAT and CDR2 is FQNNGV. The CDR3 totals 13 residues. Losses at the gene ends were 5 bases for V and 5 bases for J; bases not matched to a gene: 4.

This rearrangement joins TRBV6-4 to TRBJ2-1, with 11 bases identical to TRBD2. The CDR3 sequence is 15 residues long. V lost 4 bases to trimming and J lost 3 bases; unmatched junction nucleotides: 2. The V gene's germline CDR1 is MRHNA and CDR2 SNTAGT. CDR3 region: CASSAGLAGYNEQFF. In nucleotides, the CDR3 is TGTGCCAGCAGTGCCGGACTAGCGGGCTACAATGAGCAGTTCTTC.

This chain links TRBV11-1 with TRBJ2-1, with TRBD2 matching over 8 bases. V shed 1 base and J 9 bases; nucleotides not matched to a gene: 11. Per the germline V gene, CDR1 is SGHAT and CDR2 is FQDESV (reference sequence). CDR3 length: 16 amino acids. The chain's CDR3 is CASSLGAGGASVEQFF. CDR3 nucleotide sequence: TGTGCCAGCAGCTTAGGGGCCGGGGGGGCCTCCGTTGAGCAGTTCTTC.

The chain employs TRBV27 and TRBJ2-7; tentative D call: TRBD1 (6 bases). The CDR3 length is 18 residues. Trimming stripped 5 bases from V and 5 bases from J, with 28 bases between. The V gene's germline CDR1 is MNHEY and CDR2 SMNVEV (reference sequence). Here the CDR3 reads CASSPPGLLSGDYNEQYF. In DNA form, the CDR3 reads TGTGCCAGCAGTCCACCGGGTTTATTGTCAGGGGATTACAACGAGCAGTACTTC.

This rearrangement joins TRBV2 to TRBJ2-2; D may be TRBD1 (6 bases). Germline V lookup: CDR1 SNHLY, CDR2 FYNNEI. This CDR3 is 13 amino acids long. The V end was cut by 4 bases, the J end by 3 bases, with 6 bases between. CDR3 sequence (DNA): TGTGCCAGCAGTGGGGGGCACACCGGGGAGCTGTTTTTT. Translated: CASSGGHTGELFF. Full variable domain (remainder filled in from reference TRBV2 and TRBJ2-2): EPEVTQTPSHQVTQMGQEVILRCVPISNHLYFYWYRQILGQKVEFLVSFYNNEISEKSEIFDDQFSVERPDGSNFTLKIRSTKLEDSAMYFCASSGGHTGELFFGEGSRLTVL.

This clone was picked up one time. The chain combines TRBV30 with TRBJ2-5; perhaps D is TRBD1 or TRBD2 (5 bases each). CDR3 length equals 12 residues. V lost 8 bases and J 3 bases, leaving 13 bases between the germline ends. Germline V gene data show CDR1 as GTSNPN and CDR2 as SVGIG (reference sequence). The CDR3 loop reads CAGNRDEETQYF. The CDR3 DNA reads TGTGCCGGGAATCGGGACGAAGAGACCCAGTACTTC.

The J gene is TRBJ2-2, the V gene TRBV9; 7 nucleotides align to TRBD2. Germline CDR1 and CDR2: SGDLS and YYNGEE. V gave up 4 bases and J gave up 13 bases; unmatched junction bases: 7. The CDR3 totals 12 residues. The CDR3 DNA follows: TGTGCCAGCAGCCCCTATTCGGGAGGGCTGTTTTTT. This sequence encodes CASSPYSGGLFF.

As for this clone: Other nucleotide sequences in the sample specify the same CDR3. V gene TRBV30 combines with J gene TRBJ2-5, with TRBD2 as a possible D gene (5 bases). Trimming shortened V by 0 bases and J by 5 bases, and 10 bases separated the two germline ends. Germline lookup yields CDR1 GTSNPN and CDR2 SVGIG (reference sequence). The CDR3 sequence is 13 residues long. The CDR3 here is CAWSVPGSETQYF. DNA for the CDR3: TGTGCCTGGAGTGTACCGGGGAGCGAGACCCAGTACTTC. The full variable domain, its missing parts supplied by reference TRBV30 and TRBJ2-5, is SQTIHQWPATLVQPVGSPLSLECTVEGTSNPNLYWYRQAAGRGLQLLFYSVGIGQISSEVPQNLSASRPQDRQFILSSKKLLLSDSGFYLCAWSVPGSETQYFGPGTRLLVL.

J is TRBJ1-2 and V is TRBV7-2; D remains ambiguous. CDR1 and CDR2 (germline): SGHTA, FQGNSA. The length of the CDR3 is 13 residues. Trimming removed 6 bases at V and 3 bases at J, with 11 bases between. DNA for the CDR3: TGTGCCAGCAGTACTAACGGGTACTATGGCTACACCTTC. Protein product: CASSTNGYYGYTF.